This T cell receptor (beta chain) was identified during a study of CD8+ T cells in alopecia areata. Germline CDR1 is LGHNA and CDR2 is YNFKEQ. V shed 1 base, J shed 2 bases, and the junction held 7 bases outside the gene matches. This CDR3 has 17 residues. Reverse transcription of extracted RNA yielded cDNA, which provided the sequencing template. Assay: immunoSEQ multiplex PCR; the TCRdb copy retains only in-frame clones and omits some. The sample includes 95,000 to 120,000 clones, around 59% of them seen just once. Researchers picked out CD4+ and CD8+ T cells from PBMCs by sorting. Whole-study results and caveats: In lesional scalp, particularly from alopecia totalis/universalis, clonality was higher than in normal scalp. Patients shared TCRs less clearly than mice did, possibly owing to HLA.

Comment on this clone: Its antigen is undetermined.

This chain joins TRBV4-2 and TRBJ2-7; the match to TRBD2 covers 11 bases. The sample was CD8+ T cells sorted from blood. This clonotype was sampled from a human donor in good health. The CDR3 DNA is TGTGCCAGCAGCCAAGGGTACTTAGCGGGGGGGACCTACGAGCAGTACTTC. Translation: CASSQGYLAGGTYEQYF.